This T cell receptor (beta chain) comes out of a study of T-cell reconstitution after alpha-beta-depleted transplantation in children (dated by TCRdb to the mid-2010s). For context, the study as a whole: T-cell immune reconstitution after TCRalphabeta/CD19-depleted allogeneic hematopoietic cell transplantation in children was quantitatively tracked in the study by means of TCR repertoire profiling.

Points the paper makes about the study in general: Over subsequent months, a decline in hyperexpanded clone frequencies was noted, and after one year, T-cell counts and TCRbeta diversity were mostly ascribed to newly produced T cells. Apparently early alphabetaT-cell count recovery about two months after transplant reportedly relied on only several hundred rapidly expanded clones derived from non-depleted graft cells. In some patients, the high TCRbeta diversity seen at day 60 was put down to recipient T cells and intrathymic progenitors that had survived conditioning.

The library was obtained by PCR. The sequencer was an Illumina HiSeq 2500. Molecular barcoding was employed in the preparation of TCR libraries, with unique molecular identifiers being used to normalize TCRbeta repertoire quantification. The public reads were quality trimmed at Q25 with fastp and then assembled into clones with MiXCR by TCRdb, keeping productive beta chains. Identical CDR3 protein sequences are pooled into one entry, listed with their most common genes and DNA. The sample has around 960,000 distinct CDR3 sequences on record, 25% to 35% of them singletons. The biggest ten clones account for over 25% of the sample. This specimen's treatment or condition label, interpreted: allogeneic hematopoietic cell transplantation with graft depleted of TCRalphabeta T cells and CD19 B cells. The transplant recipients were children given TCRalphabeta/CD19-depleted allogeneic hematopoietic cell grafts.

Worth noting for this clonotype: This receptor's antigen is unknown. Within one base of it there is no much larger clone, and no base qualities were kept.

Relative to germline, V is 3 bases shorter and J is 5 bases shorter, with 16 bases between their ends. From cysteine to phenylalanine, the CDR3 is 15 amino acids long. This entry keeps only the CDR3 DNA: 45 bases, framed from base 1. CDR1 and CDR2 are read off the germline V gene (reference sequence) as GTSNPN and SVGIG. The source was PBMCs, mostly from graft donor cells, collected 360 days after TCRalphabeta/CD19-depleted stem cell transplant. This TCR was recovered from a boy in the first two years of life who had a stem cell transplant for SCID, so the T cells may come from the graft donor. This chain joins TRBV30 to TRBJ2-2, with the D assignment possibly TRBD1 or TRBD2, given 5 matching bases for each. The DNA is TGTGCCTGGAGGGACGAGGGGCGGTGGACCGGGGAGCTGTTTTTT. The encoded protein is CAWRDEGRWTGELFF.